The rows below give T cell receptor beta chains drawn from one sample of a study of blood T cell repertoires in COVID-19. Sequencing was performed with immunoSEQ multiplex PCR; in TCRdb, only in-frame clones are kept and a portion is missing. The table lists roughly 500,000 clones, 70% to 90% of them singletons. Sequencing used PBMCs or T cells enriched from blood (not recorded which). The receptors were gathered from a woman aged 55-69 years who had recovered from COVID-19. CDR3s include the opening cysteine and the closing phenylalanine or tryptophan. A D gene is named only where the DNA matches it firmly. Clone size is given for some rows only: seen once, a few or many times, or a class if the clone is expanded.

D	J	size	V	DNA	CDR3
TRBD1	TRBJ1-5	NA	TRBV28	TGTGCCAGCAGTTTAGGAGGGACAGGGTACCGGTGGGGCAATCAGCCCCAGCATTTT	CASSLGGTGYRWGNQPQHF
TRBD2	TRBJ2-7	NA	TRBV4-2	TGTGCCAGCAGCCAAGTAGGTCAGCGGGGATTCTACGAGCAGTACTTC	CASSQVGQRGFYEQYF
NA	TRBJ1-2	NA	TRBV6-5	TGTGCCAGCAGCCATACAGGATCAGCTAACTATGGCTACACCTTC	CASSHTGSANYGYTF
NA	TRBJ1-1	NA	TRBV12-3/TRBV12-4	TGTGCCAGCTCCCTAAGACAGGTCTCTGAAGCTTTCTTT	CASSLRQVSEAFF
NA	TRBJ2-5	NA	TRBV4-1	TGCGCCAGCAGCCAAGCGTTGCAAGAGACCCAGTACTTC	CASSQALQETQYF
NA	TRBJ1-6	NA	TRBV30	TGTGCCTGGACCGGGACAAGTAATTCACCCCTCCACTTT	CAWTGTSNSPLHF
NA	TRBJ1-6	NA	TRBV10-2	TGCGCCAGCAGTGTACAGGGAAAATTACCCCTCCACTTT	CASSVQGKLPLHF
TRBD2	TRBJ2-3	NA	TRBV4-2	TGTGCCAGCAGCCAAGTGATAGCGGGGGGGCGGAGCACAGATACGCAGTATTTT	CASSQVIAGGRSTDTQYF
NA	TRBJ2-2	NA	TRBV10-1	TGCGCCAGCAGTGAGTCGGGAGTCGCGAACACCGGGGAGCTGTTTTTT	CASSESGVANTGELFF
NA	TRBJ2-3	NA	TRBV3-1/TRBV3-2	TGTGCCAGCAGCCAAGAAGCTACCTACACAGATACGCAGTATTTT	CASSQEATYTDTQYF
NA	TRBJ2-1	NA	TRBV9	TGTGCCAGCAGCGTAGCTGGCGGCGGCTCCTACAATGAGCAGTTCTTC	CASSVAGGGSYNEQFF
NA	TRBJ1-1	NA	TRBV21-1	TGTGCCAGCAGCAAAGTAAGTAGGAGCAGCGCTGAAGCTTTCTTT	CASSKVSRSSAEAFF
NA	TRBJ2-7	NA	TRBV24-1	TGTGCCACCAGTGTTCCAGGCTCCTACGAGCAGTACTTC	CATSVPGSYEQYF
NA	TRBJ1-2	once	TRBV3-1/TRBV3-2	TGTGCCAGCAGCCAAGCGAACAGCTATGGCTACACCTTC	CASSQANSYGYTF
TRBD2	TRBJ2-1	NA	TRBV10-3	TGTGCCATCAGTGATTTTGGCGGGGGGGCCGATGGATATGAGCAGTTCTTC	CAISDFGGGADGYEQFF
NA	TRBJ1-5	NA	TRBV12-1	TGTGCCAGCAGCTTTGTGATCGGAGGAGATCAGCCCCAGCATTTT	CASSFVIGGDQPQHF
NA	TRBJ1-5	NA	TRBV7-2	TGTGCCAGCAGCTCTAGTGGGAATCAGCCCCAGCATTTT	CASSSSGNQPQHF
NA	TRBJ2-1	NA	TRBV5-1	TGCGCCAGCAGCGAGGGTCTCGGGAACAATGAGCAGTTCTTC	CASSEGLGNNEQFF
NA	TRBJ1-5	NA	TRBV28	TGTGCCAGCAGTACACAGGGTGCGGGCAATCAGCCCCAGCATTTT	CASSTQGAGNQPQHF
NA	TRBJ1-2	NA	TRBV15	TGTGCCACCAGCAGAGATCCCGAAGGAGCCGCGGGCTACACCTTC	CATSRDPEGAAGYTF
TRBD1	TRBJ1-2	once	TRBV7-9	TGTGCCAGCAGCTTGGGACAGGGGAACTATGGCTACACCTTC	CASSLGQGNYGYTF
NA	TRBJ2-5	NA	TRBV14	TGTGCCAGCAGCCACCGTGGGGGCCCTCTGTACCAAGAGACCCAGTACTTC	CASSHRGGPLYQETQYF
NA	TRBJ1-6	few	TRBV2	TGTGCCAGCAGTGAATCCGGAGGGGGGGATCGGAATTCACCCCTCCACTTT	CASSESGGGDRNSPLHF
NA	TRBJ1-2	NA	TRBV10-3	TGTGCCATCGCCGCCGAAGGGGGGGCAGGTGGAGGCTACACCTTC	CAIAAEGGAGGGYTF
TRBD1	TRBJ1-2	NA	TRBV30	TGTGCATTGAGCCCCGGACAGGGACCCTATGGCTACACCTTC	CALSPGQGPYGYTF
NA	TRBJ1-3	NA	TRBV29-1	NA	CSVVGQGASYF
NA	TRBJ2-3	NA	TRBV29-1	TGCAGCGTTGGGGGTTGGGACTGGACGAGAGGCACAGATACGCAGTATTTT	CSVGGWDWTRGTDTQYF
TRBD2	TRBJ2-3	once	TRBV5-1	TGCGCCAGCAGCCCCGCCGCAGCGGGGAGCAGTACGCAGTATTTT	CASSPAAAGSSTQYF
TRBD2	TRBJ2-3	NA	TRBV3-1/TRBV3-2	TGTGCCAGCAGCCAAGATACAGGCCTAGCGGGCCGCGCAGATACGCAGTATTTT	CASSQDTGLAGRADTQYF
NA	TRBJ2-1	NA	TRBV3-1/TRBV3-2	TGTGCCAGCAGCCCGGCTAGAGGCGGGCTCTCCTACAATGAGCAGTTCTTC	CASSPARGGLSYNEQFF
NA	TRBJ2-5	NA	TRBV2	TGTGCCAGCAGTGAAACCAGGGGAACAGGTCAAGAGACCCAGTACTTC	CASSETRGTGQETQYF
TRBD1	TRBJ1-1	NA	TRBV5-1	TGCGCCAGCAGCTTACTGCCGGGACAGGGCACTGAAGCTTTCTTT	CASSLLPGQGTEAFF
NA	TRBJ1-1	NA	TRBV30	TGTGCCTGGAGGGGGGAGGGCCTCCAGAACACTGAAGCTTTCTTT	CAWRGEGLQNTEAFF
TRBD2	TRBJ2-3	NA	TRBV10-3	TGTGCCATCAGTGCTTCACCGGGACTAGCGGGGGGGCCGGGGACAGATACGCAGTATTTT	CAISASPGLAGGPGTDTQYF
NA	TRBJ1-1	few	TRBV10-3	TGTGCCATCTGGGCCGCTAGCGGTGGTGAAGCTTTCTTT	CAIWAASGGEAFF
TRBD2	TRBJ2-7	NA	TRBV3-1/TRBV3-2	TGTGCCAGCAGCCAAGCGGGAGGGTACGAGCAGTACTTC	CASSQAGGYEQYF
NA	TRBJ1-5	few	TRBV6-6	TGTGCCAGCAGTTCTTGGGCCAACAATCAGCCCCAGCATTTT	CASSSWANNQPQHF
TRBD1	TRBJ1-1	NA	TRBV19	TGTGCCAGTAGTGATCGGGACAGGGAGGCCACTGAAGCTTTCTTT	CASSDRDREATEAFF
NA	TRBJ2-5	NA	TRBV5-1	TGCGCCAGCAGCTTTTCCTTCCAAGAGACCCAGTACTTC	CASSFSFQETQYF
TRBD2	TRBJ2-3	NA	TRBV19	TGTGCCAGTAGTTTAACCACTAGCGGGGGAGCAGATACGCAGTATTTT	CASSLTTSGGADTQYF
NA	TRBJ1-1	NA	TRBV5-1	TGCGCCAGCAGCTTGGGAGCGGGGACTGAAGCTTTCTTT	CASSLGAGTEAFF
NA	TRBJ2-4	once	TRBV11-2	TGTGCCAGCAGTAACGGGGCCCAGGGGAATCTAAGAAACATTCAGTACTTC	CASSNGAQGNLRNIQYF
NA	TRBJ2-2	NA	TRBV21-1	TGTGCCACCCCCCTCGGGACAGATCGGTCCAGGGAGCTGTTTTTT	CATPLGTDRSRELFF
NA	TRBJ1-1	NA	TRBV20-1	TGCAGTGCTAGCGGGGACACTGAAGCTTTCTTT	CSASGDTEAFF
NA	TRBJ1-1	NA	TRBV3-1/TRBV3-2	TGTGCCAGCAGCCTCGAGAGTGAGCGGGCTTTCTTT	CASSLESERAFF
TRBD1	TRBJ1-1	NA	TRBV5-1	TGCGCCAGCAGCTCGCGGACAGGGGGCGGGAACACTGAAGCTTTCTTT	CASSSRTGGGNTEAFF
NA	TRBJ1-6	NA	TRBV10-3	TGTGCCATCAGGCAGGGGAGCTCCTATAATTCACCCCTCCACTTT	CAIRQGSSYNSPLHF
TRBD2	TRBJ2-3	NA	TRBV7-2	TGTGCCAGCAGCATAAGCGGGGGGGCCACAGATACGCAGTATTTT	CASSISGGATDTQYF
NA	TRBJ2-7	NA	TRBV7-9	TGTGCCAGCAGCTATACAGGGACCTACGAGCAGTACTTC	CASSYTGTYEQYF